The rows below give T cell receptor beta chains drawn from one sample of a study of a mutant IDH1 vaccine in newly diagnosed glioma. Clones were sequenced by immunoSEQ multiplex PCR, and TCRdb holds only the in-frame ones, with some missing. This repertoire shows around 54,000 clones, 87% found once; its top ten account for roughly 1.5%. These receptors' targets are unknown. This specimen was PBMCs, taken from a glioma patient whose treatment included an IDH1 peptide vaccine. Every receptor here comes from a man aged 40-49 years with glioma. The CDR3 runs from the conserved cysteine through the conserved F or W.

V	J	CDR3
TRBV2	TRBJ2-7	CASSDGSYEQYF
TRBV18	TRBJ2-7	CASSPGLPSEQYF
TRBV27	TRBJ2-7	CASSPLRDTTYEQYF
TRBV4-1	TRBJ2-3	CASSQEHASGSPDTQYF
TRBV29-1	TRBJ2-7	CSVVGGVSSYEQYF
TRBV29-1	TRBJ2-3	CSAKRTSGRAQGDTQYF
TRBV2	TRBJ2-4	CASNPQGLEGIQYF
TRBV5-1	TRBJ2-5	CASSGGTAGGETQYF
TRBV7-2	TRBJ2-5	CASSWDSGIEETQYF
TRBV21-1	TRBJ2-1	CASSKFLGEGNEQFF
TRBV7-6	TRBJ2-3	CASSLYAGVGDTQYF
TRBV6-4	TRBJ1-5	CASSDSADNQPQHF
TRBV12-2	TRBJ2-5	CASRLGVAGEVETQYF
TRBV25-1	TRBJ2-6	CATHHGSGANVLTF
TRBV7-2	TRBJ1-3	CASSPGPENTIYF
TRBV7-6	TRBJ2-5	CASRGGSQETQYF
TRBV19	TRBJ2-7	CASSIVIAGGEQYF
TRBV19	TRBJ2-7	CASSMTGTGGDEQYF